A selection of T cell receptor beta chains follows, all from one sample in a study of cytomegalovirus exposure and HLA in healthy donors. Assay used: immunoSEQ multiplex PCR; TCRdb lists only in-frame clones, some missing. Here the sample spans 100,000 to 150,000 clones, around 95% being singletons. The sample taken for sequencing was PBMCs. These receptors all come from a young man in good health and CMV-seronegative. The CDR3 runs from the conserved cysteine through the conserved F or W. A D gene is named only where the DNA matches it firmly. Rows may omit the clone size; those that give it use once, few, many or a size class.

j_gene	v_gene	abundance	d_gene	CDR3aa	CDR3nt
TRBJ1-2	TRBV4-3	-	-	CASSQDRQNHRFNYGYTF	TGCGCCAGCAGCCAAGATAGACAGAACCACCGCTTTAACTATGGCTACACCTTC
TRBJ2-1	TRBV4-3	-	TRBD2	CASSQETFSSGREREQFF	TGCGCCAGCAGCCAAGAAACCTTTTCTAGCGGGAGGGAGAGGGAGCAGTTCTTC
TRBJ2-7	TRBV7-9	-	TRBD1	CASSSYRGLYEQYF	TGTGCCAGCAGCTCGTACAGGGGGCTATACGAGCAGTACTTC
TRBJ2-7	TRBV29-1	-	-	CSAGQGEQYF	TGCAGCGCAGGCCAGGGCGAGCAGTACTTC
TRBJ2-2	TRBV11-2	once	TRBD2	CASRGLASEAGELFF	TGTGCCAGCAGAGGACTAGCCTCCGAAGCCGGGGAGCTGTTTTTT
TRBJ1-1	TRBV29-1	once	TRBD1	CSAWDREKEAFF	TGCAGCGCTTGGGACAGGGAGAAGGAAGCTTTCTTT
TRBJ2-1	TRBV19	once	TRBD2	CASSGTSGPYNEQFF	TGTGCCAGTAGTGGGACTAGCGGCCCTTACAATGAGCAGTTCTTC
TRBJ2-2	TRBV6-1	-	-	CASSARTAGTTNTGELFF	TGTGCCAGCAGTGCACGGACAGCCGGGACTACGAACACCGGGGAGCTGTTTTTT
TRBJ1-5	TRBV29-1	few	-	CTMRQPQHF	TGCACCATGCGGCAGCCCCAGCATTTT
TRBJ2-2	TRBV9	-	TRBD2	CASSPGAWEGTGELFF	TGTGCCAGCAGCCCGGGAGCGTGGGAGGGAACCGGGGAGCTGTTTTTT
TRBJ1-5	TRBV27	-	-	CASSLEANQPQHF	TGTGCCAGCAGTTTGGAGGCTAATCAGCCCCAGCATTTT
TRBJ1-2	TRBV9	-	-	CASSVGGGGYTF	TGTGCCAGCAGCGTGGGGGGAGGCGGCTACACCTTC
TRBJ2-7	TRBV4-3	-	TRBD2	CASSQDRTSAYEQYF	TGCGCCAGCAGCCAAGATAGGACTAGCGCCTACGAGCAGTACTTC
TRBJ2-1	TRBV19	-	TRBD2	CASSLTASGYNEQFF	TGTGCCAGTAGTCTTACGGCTAGCGGGTACAATGAGCAGTTCTTC
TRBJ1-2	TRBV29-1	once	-	CSVEDPGFGYTF	TGCAGCGTTGAAGATCCAGGATTTGGCTACACCTTC
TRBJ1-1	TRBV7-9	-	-	CASSLDGGDREAFF	TGTGCCAGCAGCTTAGATGGAGGGGATAGAGAAGCTTTCTTT
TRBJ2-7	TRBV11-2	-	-	CASSLERTPGSYEQYF	TGTGCCAGCAGCTTAGAGCGGACACCCGGGTCCTACGAGCAGTACTTC
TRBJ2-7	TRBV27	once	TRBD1	CASSFAGGGSYEQYF	TGTGCCAGCAGTTTTGCAGGGGGCGGCTCCTACGAGCAGTACTTC
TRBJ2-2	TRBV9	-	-	CASSVAGANTGELFF	TGTGCCAGCAGCGTAGCAGGGGCGAACACCGGGGAGCTGTTTTTT
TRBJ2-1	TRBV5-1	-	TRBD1	CASSPTGALGNEQFF	TGCGCCAGCAGCCCGACAGGGGCCCTCGGCAATGAGCAGTTCTTC
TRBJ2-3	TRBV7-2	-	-	CASSSIYTDTQYF	TGTGCCAGCAGCTCCATCTACACAGATACGCAGTATTTT
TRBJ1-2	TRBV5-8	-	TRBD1	CASSLKQGYGYTF	TGTGCCAGCAGCTTGAAACAGGGGTATGGCTACACCTTC
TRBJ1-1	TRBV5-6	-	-	CASSLNPGTEAFF	TGTGCCAGCAGCTTGAACCCGGGGACTGAAGCTTTCTTT
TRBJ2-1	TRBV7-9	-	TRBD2	CASSLVGGGAGGGNEQFF	TGTGCCAGCAGCTTAGTCGGCGGGGGAGCGGGAGGGGGCAATGAGCAGTTCTTC
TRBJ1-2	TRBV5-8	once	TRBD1	CASSTSTGGHGYTF	TGTGCCAGCAGCACCTCGACAGGGGGCCATGGCTACACCTTC
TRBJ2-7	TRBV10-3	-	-	CAISESGREFEQYF	TGTGCCATCAGTGAGTCCGGGCGGGAATTCGAGCAGTACTTC
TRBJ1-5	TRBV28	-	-	CASSPSGNQPQHF	TGTGCCAGCAGTCCCTCGGGCAATCAGCCCCAGCATTTT
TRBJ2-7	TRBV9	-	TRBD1	CASSLGTALTYEQYF	TGTGCCAGCAGCCTTGGGACAGCTTTGACCTACGAGCAGTACTTC
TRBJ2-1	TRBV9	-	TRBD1	CASSVRGQYNEQFF	TGTGCCAGCAGCGTCAGGGGGCAGTACAATGAGCAGTTCTTC
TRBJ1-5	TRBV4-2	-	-	CASSQELPDMGDQPQHF	TGTGCCAGCAGCCAAGAGTTGCCCGACATGGGAGATCAGCCCCAGCATTTT
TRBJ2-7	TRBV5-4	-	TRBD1	CASSIKRTGGRGEQYF	TGTGCCAGCAGTATCAAACGGACAGGGGGCCGCGGCGAGCAGTACTTC
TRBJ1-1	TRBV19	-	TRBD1	CASSLAGTGNTEAFF	TGTGCCAGTAGTCTCGCCGGGACAGGGAACACTGAAGCTTTCTTT
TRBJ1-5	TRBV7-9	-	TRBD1	CASSEDRGNQPQHF	TGTGCCAGCAGCGAAGACAGGGGTAATCAGCCCCAGCATTTT
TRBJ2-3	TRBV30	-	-	CAWSLGVNTDTQYF	TGTGCCTGGAGTCTAGGGGTGAATACAGATACGCAGTATTTT
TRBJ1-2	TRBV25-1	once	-	CASSEQGGAYGYTF	TGTGCCAGCAGTGAACAAGGGGGGGCTTATGGCTACACCTTC
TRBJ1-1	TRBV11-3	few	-	CASSFGTTEAFF	TGTGCCAGCAGCTTCGGGACAACTGAAGCTTTCTTT
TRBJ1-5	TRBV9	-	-	CASSAGQAHQPQHF	TGTGCCAGCAGCGCCGGACAAGCCCATCAGCCCCAGCATTTT
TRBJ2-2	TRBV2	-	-	CASSAAGYDTGELFF	TGTGCCAGCAGTGCAGCCGGGTACGACACCGGGGAGCTGTTTTTT
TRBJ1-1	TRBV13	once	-	CASSSGGLSTEAFF	TGTGCCAGCAGCAGCGGGGGGCTGAGCACTGAAGCTTTCTTT
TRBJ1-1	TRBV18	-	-	CASLARTPEAFF	TGTGCCAGCCTAGCGCGGACACCGGAAGCTTTCTTT
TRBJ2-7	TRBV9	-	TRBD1	CASSVDLGGTGGRREQYF	TGTGCCAGCAGCGTAGACCTGGGGGGAACAGGGGGTAGGCGCGAGCAGTACTTC
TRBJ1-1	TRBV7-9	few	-	CASSTGGGNTEAFF	TGTGCCAGCAGCACCGGGGGGGGAAATACTGAAGCTTTCTTT
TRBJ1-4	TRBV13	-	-	CASSHTEGLFTNEKLFF	TGTGCCAGCAGTCATACAGAGGGCCTATTCACTAATGAAAAACTGTTTTTT
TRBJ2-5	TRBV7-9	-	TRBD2	CASSLALVAGVEGETQYF	TGTGCCAGCAGCTTAGCGCTGGTAGCGGGAGTGGAAGGGGAGACCCAGTACTTC
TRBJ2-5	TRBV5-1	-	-	CASSLGDVAQETQYF	TGCGCCAGCAGCTTGGGCGACGTAGCCCAAGAGACCCAGTACTTC
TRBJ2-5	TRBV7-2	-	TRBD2	CASSPSGRAGKGETQYF	TGTGCCAGCAGCCCTAGCGGCCGAGCGGGAAAGGGAGAGACCCAGTACTTC
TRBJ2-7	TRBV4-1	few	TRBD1	CASSPGQLPSYEQYF	TGCGCCAGCAGCCCGGGACAGCTCCCATCCTACGAGCAGTACTTC
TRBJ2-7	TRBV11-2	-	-	CASSSAGRIFYSYEQYF	TGTGCCAGCAGCTCGGCCGGCAGGATATTCTACTCCTACGAGCAGTACTTC
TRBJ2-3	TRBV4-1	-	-	CASTQGLNTDTQYF	TGCGCCAGCACCCAGGGACTGAACACAGATACGCAGTATTTT
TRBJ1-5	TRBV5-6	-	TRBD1	CASSPQGVDQPQHF	TGTGCCAGCAGCCCTCAGGGGGTGGATCAGCCCCAGCATTTT
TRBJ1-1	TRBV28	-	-	CASSLYPGLRLMNTEAFF	TGTGCCAGCAGTTTATACCCAGGGCTGAGACTCATGAACACTGAAGCTTTCTTT
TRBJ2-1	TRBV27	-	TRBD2	CASRITSGVAYNEQFF	TGTGCCAGCAGAATCACTAGCGGGGTGGCCTACAATGAGCAGTTCTTC
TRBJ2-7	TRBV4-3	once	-	CASSQDESSYEQYF	TGCGCCAGCAGCCAAGATGAGAGCTCCTACGAGCAGTACTTC
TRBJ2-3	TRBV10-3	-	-	CAIHSESTDTQYF	TGTGCCATCCACTCGGAGTCCACAGATACGCAGTATTTT